This T cell receptor beta chain was recorded in a study of human T cells and chemical hapten exposure. Findings and caveats of the study: TCRs above 1 in 1000 frequency stayed constant with DPC sensitization. Donors, who had alopecia, may show an immune response that differs from healthy people's.

This clonotype turned up a few times. What it binds is unknown. CDR3 length equals 13 residues. The V and J ends lost 2 bases and 6 bases respectively, with 8 bases between them. Germline V CDR1 and CDR2: SGHDN, FVKESK. Per the authors' pipeline: Samples contained a median of roughly 96,000 TCRs, with a range of about 20,000 to 750,000. TCRdb itself ran the RACE reads through MiXCR, one entry per CDR3 protein. For this entry, the V and J calls and clone size follow TCRdb and not the study's own pipeline. The sample yields around 77,000 distinct CDR3 sequences, around 9.8% seen once. Time point meaning: patch test 1, 2 weeks after DPC sensitization. Treatment of the sample: therapeutic diphenylcyclopropenone sensitization with weekly scalp DPC.

The clonotype was recovered from a woman aged 40 to 50 with alopecia areata. Some clones in this sample may be carry-over from other donors' samples. The input for sequencing was whole blood, taken in connection with sensitization to the hapten diphenylcyclopropenone (DPC). The chain recombines TRBV14 with TRBJ1-3; D is perhaps TRBD1 (5 bases). CDR3 in amino acids: CASSQPGQNTIYF. DNA for the CDR3: TGTGCCAGCAGCCAACCAGGACAAAACACCATATATTTT.